This T cell receptor (beta chain) was identified during a study of shared clonotypes between healthy human individuals. Trimming removed 5 bases from V and 3 bases from J; junction bases left unmatched: 3. The CDR3 covers 14 residues. The germline V gene encodes CDR1 MNHNY and CDR2 SVGAGI (reference sequence). Libraries were prepared by immunoSEQ multiplex PCR; TCRdb keeps only in-frame clonotypes and omits some of them. The profile shows around 700,000 clones, approximately 75% of them singletons. To note about this clone: Its specificity is not known.

Notes on the study in general: Roughly 4.6% of naive CD4 clonotypes were common to a few donors. Owing to a small donor count, the genetic and exposure-history diversity represented was limited. The study's rarefaction showed incomplete sorted-subset sequencing despite large depth.

The specimen was memory CD4+ T cells sorted from blood. Subset noted: CD45RA-negative fraction. The sequence came from a woman aged 25 to 39 in good health. The chain employs TRBV6-6 and TRBJ2-2, with TRBD1 matching over 7 bases. The CDR3 spells CASSRQGYTGELFF. CDR3 nucleotides: TGTGCCAGCAGTAGACAGGGATACACCGGGGAGCTGTTTTTT.